In this sample, the clone carrying this T cell receptor (beta chain) turned up many times. Amplified TCR beta CDR3 regions derived from RNA transcripts. The HTBI primer set drove a first-round RT-PCR of the TCR CDR3. In TCRdb, the multiplex PCR reads were re-called with MiXCR into one record per CDR3 protein. The sample lists about 610,000 distinct CDR3 sequences; around 15% were seen once. This record belongs to a study of T cells in Graves' hyperthyroidism and ophthalmopathy. The germline CDR1 and CDR2 sequences are SQVTM and ANQGSEA. V dropped 7 bases and J dropped 7 bases, with 14 bases sitting between them. The CDR3 is made up of 12 amino acids.

The sequence derives from a woman in her thirties or forties with Graves' ophthalmopathy. The sample comprised blood. The chain carries TRBV29-1 and TRBJ1-5; weak D call: TRBD1 (5 bases). In DNA, the CDR3 is TGCAGCGGGGGCCTGGAGGGACAGCCCCAGCATTTT. As protein: CSGGLEGQPQHF.